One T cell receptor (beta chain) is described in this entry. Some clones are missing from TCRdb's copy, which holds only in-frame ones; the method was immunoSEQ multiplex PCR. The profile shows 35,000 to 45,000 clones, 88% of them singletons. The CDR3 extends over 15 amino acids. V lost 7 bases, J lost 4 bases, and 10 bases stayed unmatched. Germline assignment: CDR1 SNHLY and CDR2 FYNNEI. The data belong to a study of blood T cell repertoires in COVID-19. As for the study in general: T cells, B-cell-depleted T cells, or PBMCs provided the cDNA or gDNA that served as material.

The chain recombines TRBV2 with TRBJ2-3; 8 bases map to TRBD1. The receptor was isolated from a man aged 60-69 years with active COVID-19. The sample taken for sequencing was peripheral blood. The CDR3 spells CASTRTGLGADTQYF. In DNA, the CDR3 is TGTGCCAGCACCCGGACAGGGTTAGGTGCAGATACGCAGTATTTT.